Listed below are T cell receptor beta chains from one sample, sequenced in a study of blood T cell repertoires in COVID-19. Using immunoSEQ multiplex PCR, the repertoire was profiled, and TCRdb retains in-frame clones only, with some absent. The sample lists 200,000 to 250,000 clones; around 90% were seen once. The sequencing sample was made of PBMCs or T cells enriched from blood (not recorded which). These receptor sequences come from a woman younger than 30 who had recovered from COVID-19. CDR3s include the opening cysteine and the closing phenylalanine or tryptophan. Each record gives: V gene, CDR3 length, J gene, D gene, clone size, CDR3 protein, CDR3 DNA. The D gene is left open where the match is weak. The listing skips clone size in some rows; elsewhere it reads once, few, many or a size class.

V: TRBV7-2
length: 15
J: TRBJ1-2
D: -
size: -
CDR3: CASSLDRILGYGYTF
DNA: TGTGCCAGCAGCTTAGACAGGATTCTCGGCTATGGCTACACCTTC

V: TRBV19
length: 13
J: TRBJ1-1
D: -
size: -
CDR3: CASSIVYGDMAFF
DNA: TGTGCCAGTAGTATAGTCTACGGTGACATGGCTTTCTTT

V: TRBV2
length: 13
J: TRBJ1-2
D: TRBD1
size: -
CDR3: CASRVTGGTGYTF
DNA: TGTGCCAGCAGGGTTACAGGGGGCACGGGCTACACCTTC

V: TRBV27
length: 15
J: TRBJ2-7
D: -
size: once
CDR3: CASSRERVDRSEQYF
DNA: TGTGCCAGCTCGAGAGAGCGGGTGGACCGGTCCGAGCAGTACTTC

V: TRBV5-1
length: 15
J: TRBJ1-6
D: -
size: -
CDR3: CASSLGTPDNSPLHF
DNA: TGCGCCAGCAGCCTCGGGACACCTGATAATTCACCCCTCCACTTT

V: TRBV6-5
length: 16
J: TRBJ1-2
D: TRBD1
size: -
CDR3: CASSYSPDRVGRGYTF
DNA: TGTGCCAGCAGTTACTCCCCTGACAGGGTTGGTCGTGGCTACACCTTC

V: TRBV11-2
length: 15
J: TRBJ2-7
D: -
size: -
CDR3: CASSLSRGAPYEQYF
DNA: TGTGCCAGCAGCTTATCCAGGGGGGCCCCCTACGAGCAGTACTTC

V: TRBV28
length: 15
J: TRBJ1-4
D: -
size: once
CDR3: CASSSGLATNEKLFF
DNA: TGTGCCAGCAGTTCAGGACTTGCAACTAATGAAAAACTGTTTTTT

V: TRBV19
length: 16
J: TRBJ1-5
D: -
size: once
CDR3: CASSIFGQGKGQPQHF
DNA: TGTGCCAGTAGTATATTCGGGCAGGGCAAGGGTCAGCCCCAGCATTTT

V: TRBV7-6
length: 17
J: TRBJ2-7
D: -
size: -
CDR3: CASSLAGGGAPSYEQYF
DNA: TGTGCCAGCAGCTTAGCAGGTGGGGGGGCTCCCTCCTACGAGCAGTACTTC

V: TRBV4-2
length: 14
J: TRBJ2-7
D: -
size: -
CDR3: CASSPEGGVRVQYF
DNA: TGTGCCAGCAGCCCAGAGGGGGGGGTGAGAGTGCAGTACTTC

V: TRBV4-1
length: 15
J: TRBJ1-1
D: TRBD1
size: -
CDR3: CASSQEIRGRTEAFF
DNA: TGCGCCAGCAGCCAAGAAATCAGGGGGCGGACTGAAGCTTTCTTT

V: TRBV10-3
length: 14
J: TRBJ2-7
D: TRBD2
size: -
CDR3: CAISDGGGSYEQYF
DNA: TGTGCCATCAGTGACGGGGGGGGCAGCTACGAGCAGTACTTC

V: TRBV4-1
length: 14
J: TRBJ1-2
D: -
size: -
CDR3: CASSQVLSDYGYTF
DNA: TGCGCCAGCAGCCAAGTACTTTCCGACTATGGCTACACCTTC

V: TRBV5-1
length: 15
J: TRBJ1-2
D: TRBD1
size: -
CDR3: CASSFQPGQGTDYTF
DNA: TGCGCCAGCAGCTTTCAACCGGGACAGGGGACGGACTACACCTTC

V: TRBV5-1
length: 15
J: TRBJ1-4
D: -
size: -
CDR3: CASSLGGGGYEKLFF
DNA: TGCGCCAGCAGCTTGGGGGGCGGTGGTTATGAAAAACTGTTTTTT

V: TRBV10-1
length: 13
J: TRBJ1-2
D: -
size: -
CDR3: CASSGTDGYGYTF
DNA: TGCGCCAGCAGCGGGACTGACGGTTATGGCTACACCTTC

V: TRBV5-1
length: 16
J: TRBJ2-1
D: TRBD2
size: -
CDR3: CASSLGRTSGTNEQFF
DNA: TGCGCCAGCAGCTTGGGAAGGACTAGCGGGACCAATGAGCAGTTCTTC

V: TRBV6-2/TRBV6-3
length: 15
J: TRBJ2-7
D: TRBD1
size: -
CDR3: CASSYDRGQSYEQYF
DNA: TGTGCCAGCAGTTACGACAGGGGGCAGTCCTACGAGCAGTACTTC

V: TRBV29-1
length: 12
J: TRBJ1-1
D: -
size: once
CDR3: CSVEVRGTEAFF
DNA: TGCAGCGTTGAAGTTCGGGGAACTGAAGCTTTCTTT

V: TRBV12-1
length: 15
J: TRBJ2-7
D: -
size: -
CDR3: CASSFCQGAGYEQYF
DNA: TGTGCCAGCAGCTTTTGCCAGGGGGCCGGCTACGAGCAGTACTTC

V: TRBV6-5
length: 15
J: TRBJ1-5
D: TRBD1
size: -
CDR3: CASSYTGALNQPQHF
DNA: TGTGCCAGCAGTTACACAGGGGCGCTTAATCAGCCCCAGCATTTT

V: TRBV6-5
length: 15
J: TRBJ2-1
D: TRBD2
size: -
CDR3: CASSFSGSSYNEQFF
DNA: TGTGCCAGCAGTTTTAGCGGGAGCTCCTACAATGAGCAGTTCTTC

V: TRBV20-1
length: 10
J: TRBJ1-2
D: -
size: once
CDR3: CLPASDGYTF
DNA: TGCCTCCCCGCCTCGGATGGCTACACCTTC